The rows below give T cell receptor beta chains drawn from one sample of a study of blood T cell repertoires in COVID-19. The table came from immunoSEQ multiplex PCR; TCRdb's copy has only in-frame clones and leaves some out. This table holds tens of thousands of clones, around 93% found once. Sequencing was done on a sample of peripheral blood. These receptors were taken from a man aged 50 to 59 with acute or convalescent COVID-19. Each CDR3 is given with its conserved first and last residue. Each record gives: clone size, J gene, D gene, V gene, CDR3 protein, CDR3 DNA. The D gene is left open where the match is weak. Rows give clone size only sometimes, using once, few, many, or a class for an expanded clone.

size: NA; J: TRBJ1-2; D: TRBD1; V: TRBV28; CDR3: CATPGQGRYGYTF; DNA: TGTGCCACTCCGGGACAGGGGAGATATGGCTACACCTTC
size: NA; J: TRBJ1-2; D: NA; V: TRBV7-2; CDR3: CASTQRGGNYGYTF; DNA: TGTGCCAGCACCCAAAGAGGGGGTAACTATGGCTACACCTTC
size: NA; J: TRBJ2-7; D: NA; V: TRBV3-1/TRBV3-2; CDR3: CASSRRGAYEQYF; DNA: TGTGCCAGCAGCAGACGGGGAGCCTACGAGCAGTACTTC
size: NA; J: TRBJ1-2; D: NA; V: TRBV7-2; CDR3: CASSLEYSTNYGYTF; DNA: TGTGCCAGCAGCTTAGAGTACAGCACTAACTATGGCTACACCTTC
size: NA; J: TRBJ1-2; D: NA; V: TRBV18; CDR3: CASSPTRPAQGEGYTF; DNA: TGTGCCAGCTCACCAACGAGGCCAGCCCAAGGGGAAGGCTACACCTTC
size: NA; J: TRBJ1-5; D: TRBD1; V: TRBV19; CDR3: CASQGGIGNQPQHF; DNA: TGTGCCTCACAGGGGGGGATAGGCAATCAGCCCCAGCATTTT
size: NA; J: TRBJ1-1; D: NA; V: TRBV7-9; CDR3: CASSHAPTVTEAFF; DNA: TGTGCCAGCAGCCACGCCCCGACTGTCACTGAAGCTTTCTTT
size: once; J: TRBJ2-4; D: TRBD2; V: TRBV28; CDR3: CASSTRSGGAYKNIQYF; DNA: TGTGCCAGCAGTACCCGTAGCGGGGGGGCCTACAAAAACATTCAGTACTTC
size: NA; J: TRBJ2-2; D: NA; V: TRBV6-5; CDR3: CASSFNRDTGELFF; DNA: TGTGCCAGCAGTTTCAACCGGGACACCGGGGAGCTGTTTTTT
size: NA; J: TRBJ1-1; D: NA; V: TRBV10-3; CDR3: CATLPGHLNTEAFF; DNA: TGTGCCACCTTGCCGGGACACCTGAACACTGAAGCTTTCTTT
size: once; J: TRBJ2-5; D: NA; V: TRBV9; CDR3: CASSVGGAYQETQYF; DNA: TGTGCCAGCAGCGTCGGGGGAGCCTACCAAGAGACCCAGTACTTC
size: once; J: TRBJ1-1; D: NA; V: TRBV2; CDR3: CASSAGMNTEAFF; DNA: TGTGCCAGCAGTGCAGGAATGAACACTGAAGCTTTCTTT
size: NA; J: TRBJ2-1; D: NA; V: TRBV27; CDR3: CASSLTTVNNEQFF; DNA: TGTGCCAGCAGTTTAACGACAGTTAACAATGAGCAGTTCTTC
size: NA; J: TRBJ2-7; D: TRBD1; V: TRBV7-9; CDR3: CASSPRTGLYEQYF; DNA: TGTGCCAGCAGCCCTCGGACAGGACTCTACGAGCAGTACTTC
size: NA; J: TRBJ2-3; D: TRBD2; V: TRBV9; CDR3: CASSVNSLAGVADTQYF; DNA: TGTGCCAGCAGCGTAAATTCACTAGCGGGGGTTGCAGATACGCAGTATTTT
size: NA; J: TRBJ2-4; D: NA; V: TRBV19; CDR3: CASSIIPGFAKNIQYF; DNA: TGTGCCAGTAGTATTATTCCGGGGTTTGCCAAAAACATTCAGTACTTC
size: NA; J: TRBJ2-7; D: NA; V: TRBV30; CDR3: CAWGGASFEQYF; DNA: TGTGCCTGGGGGGGCGCTTCGTTCGAGCAGTACTTC
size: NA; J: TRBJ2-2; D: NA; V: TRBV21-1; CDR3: CASSKEVRPTNTGELFF; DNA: TGTGCCAGCAGCAAAGAAGTGCGGCCCACGAACACCGGGGAGCTGTTTTTT
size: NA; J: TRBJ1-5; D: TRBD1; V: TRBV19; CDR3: CASRSGQGQPQHF; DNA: TGTGCCAGTAGATCTGGACAGGGTCAGCCCCAGCATTTT
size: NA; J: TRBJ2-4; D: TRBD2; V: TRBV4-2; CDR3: CASSQDRGGGQVAKNIQYF; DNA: TGTGCCAGCAGCCAAGATCGCGGGGGGGGCCAGGTGGCCAAAAACATTCAGTACTTC
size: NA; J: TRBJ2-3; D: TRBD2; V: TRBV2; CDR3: CASSLLAGGTDTQYF; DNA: TGTGCCAGCAGCTTACTAGCGGGGGGGACAGATACGCAGTATTTT
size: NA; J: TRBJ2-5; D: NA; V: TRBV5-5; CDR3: CASSPDPGQIQETQYF; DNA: TGTGCCAGCAGCCCTGATCCGGGACAAATCCAAGAGACCCAGTACTTC
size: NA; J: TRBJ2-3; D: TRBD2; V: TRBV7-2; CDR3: CASSLGPAGGTDTQYF; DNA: TGTGCCAGCAGCTTAGGACCAGCGGGGGGAACAGATACGCAGTATTTT
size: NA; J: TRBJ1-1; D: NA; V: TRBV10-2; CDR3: CASSELRDNTEAFF; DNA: TGCGCCAGCAGTGAGCTCAGGGATAACACTGAAGCTTTCTTT
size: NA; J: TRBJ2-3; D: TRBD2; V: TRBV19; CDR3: CASSIDGASGGGTDTQYF; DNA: TGTGCCAGTAGTATAGATGGTGCCAGCGGGGGAGGCACAGATACGCAGTATTTT
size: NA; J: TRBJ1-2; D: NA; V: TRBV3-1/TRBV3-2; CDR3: CASSQDLWAGTYGYTF; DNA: TGTGCCAGCAGCCAAGATCTTTGGGCAGGCACCTATGGCTACACCTTC
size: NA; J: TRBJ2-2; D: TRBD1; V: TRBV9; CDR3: CASNRQGDTGELFF; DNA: TGTGCCAGCAACCGACAGGGGGATACCGGGGAGCTGTTTTTT
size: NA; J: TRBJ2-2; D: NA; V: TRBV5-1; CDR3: CASSLVGRDTGELFF; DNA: TGCGCCAGCAGCTTGGTAGGCAGGGACACCGGGGAGCTGTTTTTT
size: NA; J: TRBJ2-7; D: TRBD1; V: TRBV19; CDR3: CASSADRGYEQYF; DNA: TGTGCCAGTAGCGCAGACAGGGGGTACGAGCAGTACTTC
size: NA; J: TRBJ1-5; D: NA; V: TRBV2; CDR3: CASSEEGGNQPQHF; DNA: TGTGCCAGCAGTGAAGAAGGGGGCAATCAGCCCCAGCATTTT
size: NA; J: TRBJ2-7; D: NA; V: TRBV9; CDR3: CASSVGQGEAYEQYF; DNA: TGTGCCAGCAGCGTAGGTCAGGGGGAGGCCTACGAGCAGTACTTC
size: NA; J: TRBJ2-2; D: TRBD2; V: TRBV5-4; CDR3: CASSLLAGGGTGELFF; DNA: TGTGCCAGCAGCCTACTAGCGGGGGGCGGCACCGGGGAGCTGTTTTTT
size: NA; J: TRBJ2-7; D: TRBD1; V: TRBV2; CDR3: CASRGQGALYEQYF; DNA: TGTGCCAGCAGGGGACAGGGTGCCCTTTACGAGCAGTACTTC
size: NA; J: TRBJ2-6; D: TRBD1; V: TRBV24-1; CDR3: CATSEGQGGSGANVLTF; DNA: TGTGCCACCAGTGAAGGACAGGGTGGGTCTGGGGCCAACGTCCTGACTTTC
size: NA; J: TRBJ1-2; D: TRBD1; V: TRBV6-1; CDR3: CASREGGVFGYTF; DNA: TGTGCCAGCAGGGAAGGGGGCGTCTTTGGCTACACCTTC
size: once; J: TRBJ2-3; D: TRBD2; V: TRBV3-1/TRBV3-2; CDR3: CASSQPRFVASGGKRRYTDTQYF; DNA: TGTGCCAGCAGCCAACCTCGCTTCGTGGCTAGCGGGGGGAAACGTCGTTATACAGATACGCAGTATTTT
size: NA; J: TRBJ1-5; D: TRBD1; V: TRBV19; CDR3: CASSVPGTGRQPQHF; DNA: TGTGCCAGTAGTGTTCCCGGGACAGGGAGACAGCCCCAGCATTTT
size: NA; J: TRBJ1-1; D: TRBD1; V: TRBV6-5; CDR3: CASSFTGTGSEAFF; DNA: TGTGCCAGCAGTTTCACCGGGACAGGGTCTGAAGCTTTCTTT
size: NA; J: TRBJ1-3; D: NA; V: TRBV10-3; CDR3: CAISPQGLGNTIYF; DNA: TGTGCCATCAGTCCTCAGGGCCTTGGAAACACCATATATTTT
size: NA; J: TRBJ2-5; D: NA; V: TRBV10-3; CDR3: CAIRAGDKETQYF; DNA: TGTGCCATCAGGGCAGGGGATAAAGAGACCCAGTACTTC
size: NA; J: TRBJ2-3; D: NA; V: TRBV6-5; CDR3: CASSSTVTLSTDTQYF; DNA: TGTGCCAGCAGTTCCACAGTTACCCTTAGCACAGATACGCAGTATTTT
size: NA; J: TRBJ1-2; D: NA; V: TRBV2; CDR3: CASSEAVRGGYTF; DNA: TGTGCCAGCAGTGAAGCTGTTAGGGGCGGCTACACCTTC
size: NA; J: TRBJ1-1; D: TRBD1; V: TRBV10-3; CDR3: CAIGGTGGLNTEAFF; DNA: TGTGCCATCGGCGGGACAGGGGGTCTGAACACTGAAGCTTTCTTT
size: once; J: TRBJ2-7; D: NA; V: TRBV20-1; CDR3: CSATSLYEQYF; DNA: TGCAGTGCTACTAGCCTCTACGAGCAGTACTTC
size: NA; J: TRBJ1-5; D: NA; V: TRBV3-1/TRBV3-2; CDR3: CASSPDMWNQPQHF; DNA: TGTGCCAGCAGCCCGGACATGTGGAATCAGCCCCAGCATTTT
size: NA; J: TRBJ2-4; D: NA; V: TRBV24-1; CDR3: CATSDPGKNIQYF; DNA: TGTGCCACCAGTGATCCGGGAAAAAACATTCAGTACTTC
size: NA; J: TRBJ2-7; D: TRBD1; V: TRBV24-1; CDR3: CATSEPDRGGEQYF; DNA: TGTGCCACCAGTGAACCGGACAGGGGTGGCGAGCAGTACTTC
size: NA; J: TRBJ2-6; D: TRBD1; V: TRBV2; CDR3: CAGDRGQRGGANVLTF; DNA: TGTGCCGGCGACAGGGGGCAGCGCGGTGGGGCCAACGTCCTGACTTTC
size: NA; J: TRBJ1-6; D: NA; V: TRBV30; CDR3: CAWSTQPNSPLHF; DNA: TGTGCCTGGAGTACACAGCCTAATTCACCCCTCCACTTT
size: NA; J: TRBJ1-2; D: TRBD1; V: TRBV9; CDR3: CASSVAGSRQGNYGYTF; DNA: TGTGCCAGCAGCGTAGCTGGTTCGAGACAGGGGAACTATGGCTACACCTTC
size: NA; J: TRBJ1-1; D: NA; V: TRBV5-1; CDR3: CASSFVRFNTEAFF; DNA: TGCGCCAGCAGCTTCGTCCGTTTTAACACTGAAGCTTTCTTT
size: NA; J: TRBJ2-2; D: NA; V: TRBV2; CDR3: CASRLGGPGTGELFF; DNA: TGTGCCAGCAGGTTGGGGGGACCAGGCACCGGGGAGCTGTTTTTT
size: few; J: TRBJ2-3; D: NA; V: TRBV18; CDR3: CASSLSPGSSDTQYF; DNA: TGTGCCAGCTCACTAAGCCCGGGGTCTTCAGATACGCAGTATTTT
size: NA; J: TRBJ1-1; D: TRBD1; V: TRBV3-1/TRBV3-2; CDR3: CASGGQGATDTEAFF; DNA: TGTGCCAGCGGGGGACAGGGGGCGACGGACACTGAAGCTTTCTTT
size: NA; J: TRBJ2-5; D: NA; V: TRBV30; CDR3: CAWSVGYRRQETQYF; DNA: TGTGCCTGGAGTGTTGGTTACAGAAGACAAGAGACCCAGTACTTC
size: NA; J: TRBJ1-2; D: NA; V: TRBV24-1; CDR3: CATSDRHRVGADGYTF; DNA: TGTGCCACCAGTGACCGACACAGGGTGGGAGCAGATGGCTACACCTTC
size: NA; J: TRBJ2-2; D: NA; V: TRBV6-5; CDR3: CASSYLNTGELFF; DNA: TGTGCCAGCAGTTACCTGAACACCGGGGAGCTGTTTTTT
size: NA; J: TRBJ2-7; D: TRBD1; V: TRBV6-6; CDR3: CASTRGQGAYEQYF; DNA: TGTGCCAGCACCCGGGGACAGGGGGCCTACGAGCAGTACTTC
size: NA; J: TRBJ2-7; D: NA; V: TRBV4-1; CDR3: CASSQAESSYEQYF; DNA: TGCGCCAGCAGCCAAGCAGAATCGTCCTACGAGCAGTACTTC